The T cell receptor (beta chain) under discussion was sequenced for a study of T cell responses to AZD1222 COVID-19 vaccine. Whole-study context: Second-dose groups at about 4 or about 12 weeks were pooled.

Method: immunoSEQ multiplex PCR; TCRdb's copy keeps in-frame clones and lacks some. Among about 120,000 clones listed, approximately 86% were seen once. Overall study results and limits: Of spike-specific TCRs, nearly half reportedly target regions left unmutated in variants. Scientists sampled the repertoires only once the peak T cell response had passed.

The CDR3 loop spans 15 amino acids. CDR1 and CDR2 from the germline V gene are SGHTA and FQGNSA. V shed 6 bases, J shed 8 bases, and the junction held 8 bases outside the gene matches. Notes on this clone: Its antigen is still unknown. The identical CDR3 is also encoded by other nucleotide sequences in the sample.

The sample here was peripheral blood, taken on day 0 of AZD1222 vaccination. V is TRBV7-2 and J is TRBJ1-6, with 9 bases fitting TRBD1. This receptor was taken from an adult in good health. The CDR3 DNA follows: TGTGCCAGCAGTCTAGGGGACAGGGTATATTCACCCCTCCACTTT. This translates into CASSLGDRVYSPLHF.